This entry lists 9 T cell receptor beta chains sequenced from one sample in a study of blood T cell repertoires in COVID-19. Measured with immunoSEQ multiplex PCR; TCRdb has only the in-frame clones, and not every one. The sample contains 100,000 to 120,000 clones, under 90% of which appear only once. The sequenced sample consisted of peripheral blood. These receptors were taken from a man aged 80 or over with acute or convalescent COVID-19.

The rearrangement uses TRBV7-9 and TRBJ1-5, with a weak D call TRBD1 (6 bases). CDR3 length equals 14 residues. V was cut by 5 bases and J by 2 bases, with 10 bases left in between. CDR1 is SEHNR and CDR2 is FQNEAQ in the germline V gene (reference sequence). The CDR3 nucleotides are TGTGCCAGCAGCAAAGAGGGGGGCAATCAGCCCCAGCATTTT. Translating it yields CASSKEGGNQPQHF.

The rearrangement links TRBV6-2 or TRBV6-3 to TRBJ2-6; weak D call: TRBD1 (5 bases). Trimming stripped 0 bases from V and 0 bases from J, with 9 bases between. Germline V gene lookup returns CDR1 MNHEY and CDR2 SVGEGT. The CDR3 totals 17 residues. In DNA form, the CDR3 reads TGTGCCAGCAGTTACTCGGCAGGGCCCTCTGGGGCCAACGTCCTGACTTTC. Encoded protein: CASSYSAGPSGANVLTF.

The V gene is TRBV7-9, the J gene TRBJ1-4; D is ambiguous. The CDR3 contains 15 residues. V shed 3 bases and J shed 0 bases, with 8 bases lying between them. Germline V gene lookup returns CDR1 SEHNR and CDR2 FQNEAQ (reference sequence). The CDR3 sequence: CASSFSGSTNEKLFF. CDR3 bases: TGTGCCAGCAGCTTCTCAGGATCAACTAATGAAAAACTGTTTTTT. Looking up the rest from reference TRBV7-9 and TRBJ1-4 gives the full variable domain: DTGVSQNPRHKITKRGQNVTFRCDPISEHNRLYWYRQTLGQGPEFLTYFQNEAQLEKSRLLSDRFSAERPKGSFSTLEIQRTEQGDSAMYLCASSFSGSTNEKLFFGSGTQLSVL.

CDR3 sequence (DNA): TGTGCCAGCACTGGGGGGGGACCTAACTATGGCTACACCTTC. Its translation: CASTGGGPNYGYTF. The chain joins TRBV28 to TRBJ1-2; weak D call: TRBD1 (5 bases). Germline CDR1 reads MDHEN; CDR2 reads SYDVKM. This CDR3 is 14 amino acids long. V was cut by 7 bases and J by 0 bases, with 12 bases left in between.

This rearrangement joins TRBV29-1 to TRBJ1-4; 7 nucleotides align to TRBD1. The CDR3 has 11 amino acids. Germline loops: CDR1 SQVTM, CDR2 ANQGSEA. V was clipped by 6 bases and J by 12 bases; unmatched bases: 7. The CDR3 DNA is TGCAGCGTCCACAGGGGACGGCAACTGTTTTTT. This codes for CSVHRGRQLFF.

The chain recombines TRBV6-6 with TRBJ2-1, with D possibly matching TRBD1 (6 bases). Trimming removed 8 bases at V and 0 bases at J, with 14 bases between. The CDR3 is 15 amino acids. Germline-derived CDR1 and CDR2 are MNHNY and SVGAGI (reference sequence). CDR3 region: CASGTGTNSYNEQFF. In nucleotides, the CDR3 is TGTGCCAGCGGGACGGGGACAAACTCCTACAATGAGCAGTTCTTC.

The gene calls are TRBV6-6 and TRBJ1-5; TRBD1 is a possible D gene (6 bases). V lost 0 bases, J lost 3 bases, and 12 bases lay in between. The germline V gene encodes CDR1 MNHNY and CDR2 SVGAGI (reference sequence). This CDR3 is 16 amino acids long. CDR3 in DNA: TGTGCCAGCAGTTACTCGAGGGGGGGGATCAATCAGCCCCAGCATTTT. It translates to CASSYSRGGINQPQHF.

The J gene is TRBJ2-7, the V gene TRBV28, with D tentatively TRBD2 (6 bases). CDR1 and CDR2 from the germline V gene are MDHEN and SYDVKM. V shed 4 bases and J shed 7 bases, with 23 bases lying between them. The CDR3 length is 16 residues. The CDR3 region is CASSSAAATGEGEQYF. DNA for the CDR3: TGTGCCAGCAGTTCGGCGGCTGCGACGGGAGAGGGTGAGCAGTACTTC.

This sequence joins TRBV28 and TRBJ2-5; D is ambiguous. V was cut by 10 bases and J by 1 base, with 7 bases left in between. The CDR3 runs 11 residues. Germline loops: CDR1 MDHEN, CDR2 SYDVKM. The CDR3 loop reads CATSLQETQYF. The CDR3 nucleotides read TGTGCCACCTCACTCCAAGAGACCCAGTACTTC.